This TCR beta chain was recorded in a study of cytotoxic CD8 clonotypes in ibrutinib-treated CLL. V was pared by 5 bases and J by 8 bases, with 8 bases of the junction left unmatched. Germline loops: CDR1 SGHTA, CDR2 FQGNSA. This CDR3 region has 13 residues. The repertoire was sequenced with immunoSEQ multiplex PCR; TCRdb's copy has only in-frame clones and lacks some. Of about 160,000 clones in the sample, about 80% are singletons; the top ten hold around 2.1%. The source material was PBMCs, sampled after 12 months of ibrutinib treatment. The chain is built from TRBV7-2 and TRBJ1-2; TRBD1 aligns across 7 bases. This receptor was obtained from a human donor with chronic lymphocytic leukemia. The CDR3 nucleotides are TGTGCCAGCAGCCCCCGACAGGGTCTAGGCTACACCTTC. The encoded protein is CASSPRQGLGYTF.